Below are 11 T cell receptor beta chains sequenced from a single sample in a study of cytomegalovirus exposure and HLA in healthy donors. Primers for the PCR totalled 60 Vbeta and 13 Jbeta. The protocol was immunoSEQ multiplex PCR, while the TCRdb copy is restricted to in-frame clones and leaves out a portion. Of about 130,000 clones in the sample, 83% were seen once. Sequencing input: PBMCs. The receptors stem from a woman between 40 and 55 years old in good health and CMV-seropositive.

The chain has TRBV2 and TRBJ1-1, with a weak D call TRBD1 (6 bases). Trimming removed 7 bases from V and 10 bases from J, with 19 bases in between. CDR1 is SNHLY, CDR2 FYNNEI, per germline. The CDR3 extends over 13 amino acids. The CDR3 DNA is TGTGCCAGCAAAGCTGGGGGCGTACCCGGAGCTTTCTTT. Translated, it gives CASKAGGVPGAFF.

This sequence joins TRBV28 and TRBJ2-1; no reliable D call. The CDR3 is made up of 12 amino acids. V dropped 5 bases and J dropped 6 bases, with 8 bases sitting between them. Germline values: CDR1 MDHEN, CDR2 SYDVKM. The DNA for the CDR3 is TGTGCCAGCAGTAAGGAGCGCAATGAGCAGTTCTTC. Protein: CASSKERNEQFF.

V is TRBV5-1 and J is TRBJ2-1; no clear D. The V gene lost 0 bases and the J gene lost 10 bases, with 8 bases spanning the gap. CDR1 SGHRS and CDR2 YFSETQ come from the germline V gene. The CDR3 length is 12 residues. The CDR3 region has the DNA TGCGCCAGCAGCTTGGGGCCGGAGGAGCAGTTCTTC. Protein: CASSLGPEEQFF. Full variable domain (missing parts from reference TRBV5-1 and TRBJ2-1): KAGVTQTPRYLIKTRGQQVTLSCSPISGHRSVSWYQQTPGQGLQFLFEYFSETQRNKGNFPGRFSGRQFSNSRSEMNVSTLELGDSALYLCASSLGPEEQFFGPGTRLTVL.

This clone was seen just once. This chain links TRBV6-1 with TRBJ2-3, with 7 bases aligning to TRBD2. V trimming: 2 bases; J trimming: 6 bases; junction bases outside the gene matches: 2. There are 13 residues in the CDR3. Looked up from germline, CDR1 is MNHNS and CDR2 is SASEGT. This CDR3 is CASSESSGDTQYF. The CDR3 coding sequence is TGTGCCAGCAGTGAAAGTAGCGGGGATACGCAGTATTTT.

The chain joins TRBV19 to TRBJ1-2; TRBD1 matches 9 bases. Germline trimming cut 6 bases from V and 2 bases from J; bases unmatched to any gene: 4. The germline CDR1 and CDR2 sequences are LNHDA and SQIVND (reference sequence). The CDR3 covers 14 residues. CDR3 protein: CASRAGTGNYGYTF. DNA of the CDR3: TGTGCCAGTAGAGCCGGGACAGGGAACTATGGCTACACCTTC.

The chain links TRBV15 to TRBJ1-4; D perhaps matches TRBD1 (6 bases). The CDR3 loop spans 15 amino acids. V lost 3 bases and J 8 bases, leaving 16 bases between the germline ends. Germline CDR1 reads LNHNV; CDR2 reads YYDKDF (reference sequence). The CDR3 is CATSRIRDITEKLFF. The CDR3 DNA reads TGTGCCACCAGCAGGATCCGGGACATAACCGAAAAACTGTTTTTT.

The genes are TRBV30 and TRBJ1-2; D possibly corresponds to TRBD1 (6 bases). CDR3 size: 11 residues. CDR1 is GTSNPN, CDR2 SVGIG, per germline (reference sequence). The germline V and J ends were trimmed by 5 bases and 5 bases, with 9 bases remaining between them. The CDR3 reads CAWQGYYGYTF. In DNA form, the CDR3 reads TGTGCCTGGCAGGGGTATTATGGCTACACCTTC.

The chain carries TRBV5-1 and TRBJ2-3, with TRBD1 matching 9 bases. Germline V gives CDR1 SGHRS, CDR2 YFSETQ. J was trimmed by 2 bases and V by 1 base; bases with no gene match: 5. The CDR3 runs 16 residues. CDR3 loop: CASSLRDRDYTDTQYF. DNA of the CDR3: TGCGCCAGCAGCTTGAGGGACAGGGACTACACAGATACGCAGTATTTT. Complete variable domain (other parts from reference TRBV5-1 and TRBJ2-3): KAGVTQTPRYLIKTRGQQVTLSCSPISGHRSVSWYQQTPGQGLQFLFEYFSETQRNKGNFPGRFSGRQFSNSRSEMNVSTLELGDSALYLCASSLRDRDYTDTQYFGPGTRLTVL.

The chain carries TRBV27 and TRBJ2-3; TRBD2 matches at 8 bases. The CDR3 runs to 17 residues. J gave up 6 bases and V 6 bases, and 17 bases lay outside the gene matches. Germline CDR1 MNHEY, CDR2 SMNVEV (reference sequence). CDR3 in amino acids: CASRRDLAGPPPDTQYF. The CDR3, as DNA: TGTGCCAGCAGGCGGGATCTAGCGGGCCCTCCCCCCGATACGCAGTATTTT.

This clone was seen only once. The J gene is TRBJ2-4, the V gene TRBV28; D is unresolved. Trimming took off 8 bases at V and 10 bases at J, with 15 bases between the two ends. Per the germline V gene, CDR1 is MDHEN and CDR2 is SYDVKM. CDR3 size: 12 residues. The DNA for the CDR3 is TGTGCCAGCGGTGGTCCCTCCAGGATTCAGTACTTC. Translating gives CASGGPSRIQYF. Supplemented by reference TRBV28 and TRBJ2-4, the full variable domain reads DVKVTQSSRYLVKRTGEKVFLECVQDMDHENMFWYRQDPGLGLRLIYFSYDVKMKEKGDIPEGYSVSREKKERFSLILESASTNQTSMYLCASGGPSRIQYFGAGTRLSVL.

This clone was seen once. The chain joins TRBV10-3 to TRBJ2-3, with no clear D. V lost 3 bases and J 4 bases, leaving 14 bases between the germline ends. CDR1 ENHRY and CDR2 SYGVKD come from the germline V gene. This CDR3 comprises 15 residues. The CDR3 is CAISDPTERPDTQYF. Written as DNA, the CDR3 is TGTGCCATCAGTGACCCCACCGAGCGACCAGATACGCAGTATTTT.